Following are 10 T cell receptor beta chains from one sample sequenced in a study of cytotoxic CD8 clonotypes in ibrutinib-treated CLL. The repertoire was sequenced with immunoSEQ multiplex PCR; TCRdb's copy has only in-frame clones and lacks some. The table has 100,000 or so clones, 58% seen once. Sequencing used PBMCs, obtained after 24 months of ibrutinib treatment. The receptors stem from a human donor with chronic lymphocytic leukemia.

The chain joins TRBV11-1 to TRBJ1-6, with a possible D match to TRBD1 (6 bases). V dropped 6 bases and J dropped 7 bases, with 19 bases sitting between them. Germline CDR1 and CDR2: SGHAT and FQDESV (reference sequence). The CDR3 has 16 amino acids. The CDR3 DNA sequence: TGTGCCAGCAGATTCCCCACACAGGGTCACAATTCACCCCTCCACTTT. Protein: CASRFPTQGHNSPLHF.

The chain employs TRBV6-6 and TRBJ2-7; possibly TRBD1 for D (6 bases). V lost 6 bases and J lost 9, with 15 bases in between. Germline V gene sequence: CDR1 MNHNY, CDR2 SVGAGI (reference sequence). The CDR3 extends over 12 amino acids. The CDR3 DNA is TGTGCCAGCAGCAACAGGGATGGGCTGCAGTACTTC. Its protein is CASSNRDGLQYF.

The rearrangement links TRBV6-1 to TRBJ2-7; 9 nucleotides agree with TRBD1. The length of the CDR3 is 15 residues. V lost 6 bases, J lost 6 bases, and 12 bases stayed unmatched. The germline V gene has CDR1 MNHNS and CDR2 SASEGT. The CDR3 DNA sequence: TGTGCCAGCAGAAGGACCGGGACAGGGAATGCCGAGCAGTACTTC. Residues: CASRRTGTGNAEQYF.

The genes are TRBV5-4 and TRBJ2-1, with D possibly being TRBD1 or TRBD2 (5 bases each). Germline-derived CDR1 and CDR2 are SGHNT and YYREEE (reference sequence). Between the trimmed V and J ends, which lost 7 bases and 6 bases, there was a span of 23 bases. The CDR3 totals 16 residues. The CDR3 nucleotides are TGTGCCAGCGCCCCCGCTGGGACCCCCTTGGGCAATGAGCAGTTCTTC. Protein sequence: CASAPAGTPLGNEQFF.

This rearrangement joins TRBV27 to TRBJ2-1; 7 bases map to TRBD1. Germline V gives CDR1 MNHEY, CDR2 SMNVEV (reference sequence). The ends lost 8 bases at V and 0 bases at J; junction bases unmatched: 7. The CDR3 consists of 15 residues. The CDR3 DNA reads TGTGCCAGCCTTCGGACAGGTAGCTCCTACAATGAGCAGTTCTTC. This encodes CASLRTGSSYNEQFF.

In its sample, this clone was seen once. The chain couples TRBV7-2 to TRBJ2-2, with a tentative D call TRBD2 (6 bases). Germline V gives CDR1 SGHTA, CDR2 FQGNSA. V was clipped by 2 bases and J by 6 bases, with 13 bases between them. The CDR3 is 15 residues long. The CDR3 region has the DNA TGTGCCAGCAGCTTAAGAGGGAGGACCCCCGGGGAGCTGTTTTTT. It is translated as CASSLRGRTPGELFF.

CDR3 DNA sequence: TGTGCCTGCAGGGGGCTAGAGGGTCAGCCCCAGCATTTT. Translating gives CACRGLEGQPQHF. The V gene is TRBV30, the J gene TRBJ1-5; 8 bases match TRBD1. There are 13 residues in the CDR3. The trim removed 6 bases at V and 6 bases at J, leaving 7 bases unmatched. The germline V gene has CDR1 GTSNPN and CDR2 SVGIG (reference sequence).

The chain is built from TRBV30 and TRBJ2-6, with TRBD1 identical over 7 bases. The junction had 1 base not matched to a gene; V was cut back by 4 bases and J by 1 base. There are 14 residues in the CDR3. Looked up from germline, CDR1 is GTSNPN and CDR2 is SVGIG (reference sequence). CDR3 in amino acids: CAWMTGSGANVLTF. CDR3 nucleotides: TGTGCCTGGATGACAGGGTCTGGGGCCAACGTCCTGACTTTC.

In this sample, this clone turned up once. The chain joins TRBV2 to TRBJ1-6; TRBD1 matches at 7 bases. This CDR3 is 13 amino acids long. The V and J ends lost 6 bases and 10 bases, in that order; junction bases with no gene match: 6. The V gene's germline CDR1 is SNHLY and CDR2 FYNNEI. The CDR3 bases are TGTGCCAGCAGCAACAGGGGAGTGTCACCCCTCCACTTT. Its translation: CASSNRGVSPLHF.

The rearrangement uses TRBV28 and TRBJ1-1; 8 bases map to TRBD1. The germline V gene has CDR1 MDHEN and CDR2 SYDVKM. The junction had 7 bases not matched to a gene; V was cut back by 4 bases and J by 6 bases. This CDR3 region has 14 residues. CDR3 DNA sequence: TGTGCCAGCAGTTACACAGGGGGGAGAGCTGAAGCTTTCTTT. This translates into CASSYTGGRAEAFF. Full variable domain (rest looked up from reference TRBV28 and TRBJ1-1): DVKVTQSSRYLVKRTGEKVFLECVQDMDHENMFWYRQDPGLGLRLIYFSYDVKMKEKGDIPEGYSVSREKKERFSLILESASTNQTSMYLCASSYTGGRAEAFFGQGTRLTVV.